These 14 T cell receptor beta chains share one sample of origin, sequenced in a study of blood T cell repertoires in COVID-19. TCRdb's copy holds only in-frame clones and misses some; the assay was immunoSEQ multiplex PCR. The sample shows approximately 240,000 clones, roughly 87% of them seen only once. Input material: PBMCs or T cells enriched from blood (not recorded which). All receptors derive from a woman aged 25 to 39 with acute COVID-19.

The V and J genes are TRBV6-2 or TRBV6-3 and TRBJ1-1, with 9 bases lining up with TRBD1. The CDR3 has 13 amino acids. Trimming cost V 2 bases and J 10 bases; bases outside gene matches: 5. Germline CDR1 is MNHEY and CDR2 is SVGEGT. CDR3 sequence: CASSYEPGQGAFF. As DNA, the CDR3 is TGTGCCAGCAGTTACGAGCCGGGACAGGGAGCTTTCTTT.

This clone was observed a handful of times. The chain recombines TRBV11-2 with TRBJ2-7; TRBD2 is a possible D gene (5 bases). CDR1 is SGHAT, CDR2 FQNNGV, per germline. V shed 5 bases and J shed 7 bases, with 18 bases lying between them. This CDR3 comprises 14 residues. In DNA form, the CDR3 reads TGTGCCAGCAGCCCGGGGTTTTCCTTCCCAGAGCAGTACTTC. Its protein product is CASSPGFSFPEQYF.

The J gene is TRBJ1-6, the V gene TRBV4-3; D may be TRBD1 (6 bases). V was shortened by 0 bases and J by 7 bases, with 10 bases between the two germline ends. The CDR3 is 15 amino acids. Germline V gene data show CDR1 as LGHNA and CDR2 as YSLEER. The CDR3 sequence: CASSQEGGYNSPLHF. CDR3 coding DNA: TGCGCCAGCAGCCAAGAAGGGGGATACAATTCACCCCTCCACTTT.

V usage is TRBV12-3 or TRBV12-4 and J usage is TRBJ2-1, with no clear D. The ends were cut back, 3 bases at V and 10 bases at J, with 13 bases in the middle. There are 13 residues in the CDR3. CDR3 amino acids: CASSFACCGEQFF. The CDR3 region has the DNA TGTGCCAGCAGTTTCGCTTGCTGCGGCGAGCAGTTCTTC.

The gene calls are TRBV7-8 and TRBJ1-6; 8 nucleotides agree with TRBD1. Unmatched junction bases numbered 11, after V lost 5 bases and J lost 11 bases. The CDR3 is made up of 15 amino acids. CDR1 is SGHVS, CDR2 FQNEAQ, per germline. In DNA form, the CDR3 reads TGTGCCAGCAGCCCGACTGGACAGGGATCGGCACCCCTCCACTTT. Translation: CASSPTGQGSAPLHF.

This chain links TRBV3-1 (or the pseudogene TRBV3-2) with TRBJ2-4; 11 bases are a match to TRBD2. Losses at the gene ends were 5 bases for V and 0 bases for J; bases not matched to a gene: 3. This CDR3 is built from 16 residues. Germline V gives CDR1 LGHDT, CDR2 YNNKEL (reference sequence). The CDR3 here is CASSETSGAAKNIQYF. CDR3 DNA: TGTGCCAGCAGCGAGACTAGCGGGGCAGCCAAAAACATTCAGTACTTC.

The genes are TRBV23-1 and TRBJ1-4; the D is unclear. TRBV23-1 is filed as an ORF, its function uncertain. Trimming cost V 4 bases and J 0 bases, with 12 bases left between them. The CDR3 runs to 16 residues. The CDR3 loop is CASSRSGFATNEKLFF. As DNA, the CDR3 is TGCGCCAGCAGTCGCTCAGGCTTTGCAACTAATGAAAAACTGTTTTTT.

This clone was seen a handful of times. The genes are TRBV27 and TRBJ1-6; the D is unclear. V lost 4 bases to trimming and J lost 6 bases, with 16 bases between them. The germline V gene encodes CDR1 MNHEY and CDR2 SMNVEV (reference sequence). This CDR3 is built from 16 residues. The CDR3: CASSSSQTPGNSPLHF. In nucleotides, the CDR3 is TGTGCCAGCAGTTCGAGTCAGACGCCGGGTAATTCACCCCTCCACTTT.

V gene TRBV9 combines with J gene TRBJ1-1, with unresolved D. This CDR3 has 15 residues. With 4 bases removed from V and 0 bases from J, the gap between germline ends came to 13 bases. Germline lookup yields CDR1 SGDLS and CDR2 YYNGEE. The CDR3 region has the DNA TGTGCCAGCAGCTTGGAGGGTGTCATGAACACTGAAGCTTTCTTT. The encoded protein is CASSLEGVMNTEAFF.

The rearrangement uses TRBV27 and TRBJ1-1, with D hard to call. V was clipped by 6 bases and J by 2 bases, with 19 bases between them. Per germline, CDR1 MNHEY and CDR2 SMNVEV (reference sequence). The CDR3 length is 16 residues. Written as DNA, the CDR3 is TGTGCCAGCAGCTGCCAAGAGGGCGCAACCAACACTGAAGCTTTCTTT. It codes for CASSCQEGATNTEAFF.

The chain employs TRBV27 and TRBJ1-3; tentative D call: TRBD1 (6 bases). This CDR3 has 15 amino acids. V shed 6 bases and J shed 0 bases, with 12 bases lying between them. CDR1 is MNHEY and CDR2 is SMNVEV in the germline V gene (reference sequence). CDR3 nucleotides: TGTGCCAGCAGCCAAAACAGGGACTCTGGAAACACCATATATTTT. Its protein product is CASSQNRDSGNTIYF.

The CDR3 region has the DNA TGCGCCAGCAGCTCCCCAGACAGGGGCCCTAATTCACCCCTCCACTTT. It specifies CASSSPDRGPNSPLHF. The gene calls are TRBV5-1 and TRBJ1-6, with TRBD1 identical over 8 bases. Trimming at V came to 3 bases and at J to 6 bases, leaving 8 bases not matched to a gene. The CDR3 has 16 residues. Germline CDR1 and CDR2: SGHRS and YFSETQ.

This chain uses TRBV5-4 with TRBJ2-1; weak D call: TRBD2 (6 bases). Trimming took 0 bases from V and 4 from J, leaving 11 bases between them. Germline CDR1 SGHNT, CDR2 YYREEE (reference sequence). This CDR3 is 15 amino acids long. The DNA of the CDR3 is TGTGCCAGCAGCTTGGGGGTAGCGGAATACAATGAGCAGTTCTTC. This translates into CASSLGVAEYNEQFF.

The chain uses TRBV9 and TRBJ2-1; D is ambiguous. The V gene lost 0 bases and the J gene lost 9 bases, with 10 bases spanning the gap. Germline V lookup: CDR1 SGDLS, CDR2 YYNGEE. This CDR3 contains 13 residues. The CDR3 sequence: CASSVATGSEQFF. DNA of the CDR3: TGTGCCAGCAGCGTAGCTACCGGTAGTGAGCAGTTCTTC.